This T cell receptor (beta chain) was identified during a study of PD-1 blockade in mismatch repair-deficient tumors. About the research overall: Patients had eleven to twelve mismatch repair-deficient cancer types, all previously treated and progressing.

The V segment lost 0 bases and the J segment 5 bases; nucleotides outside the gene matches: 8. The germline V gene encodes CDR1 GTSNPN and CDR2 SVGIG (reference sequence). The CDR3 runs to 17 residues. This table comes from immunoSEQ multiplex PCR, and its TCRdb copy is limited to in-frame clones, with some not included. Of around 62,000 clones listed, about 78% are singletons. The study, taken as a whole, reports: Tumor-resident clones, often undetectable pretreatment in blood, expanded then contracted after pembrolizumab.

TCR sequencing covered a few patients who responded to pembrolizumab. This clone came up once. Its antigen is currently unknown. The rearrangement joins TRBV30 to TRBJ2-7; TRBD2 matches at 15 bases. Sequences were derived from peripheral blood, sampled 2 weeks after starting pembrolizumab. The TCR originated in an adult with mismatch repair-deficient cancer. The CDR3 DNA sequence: TGTGCCTGGAGTGTAACCCTTGGACTAGCGGGAGGGGACGAGCAGTACTTC. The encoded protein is CAWSVTLGLAGGDEQYF.